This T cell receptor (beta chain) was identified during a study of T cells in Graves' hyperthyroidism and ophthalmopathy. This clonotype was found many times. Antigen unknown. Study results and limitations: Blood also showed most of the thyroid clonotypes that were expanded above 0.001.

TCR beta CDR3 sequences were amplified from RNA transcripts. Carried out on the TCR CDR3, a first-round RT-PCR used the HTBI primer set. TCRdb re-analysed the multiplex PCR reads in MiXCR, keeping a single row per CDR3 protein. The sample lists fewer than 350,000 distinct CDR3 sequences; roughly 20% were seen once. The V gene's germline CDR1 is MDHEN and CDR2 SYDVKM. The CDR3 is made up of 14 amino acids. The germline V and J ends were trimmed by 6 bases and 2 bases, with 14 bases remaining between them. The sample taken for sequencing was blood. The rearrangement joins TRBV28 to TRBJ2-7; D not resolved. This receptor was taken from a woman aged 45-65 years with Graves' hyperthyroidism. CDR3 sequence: CASSPAPAPYEQYF. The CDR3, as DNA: TGTGCCAGCAGCCCGGCCCCGGCCCCCTACGAGCAGTACTTC.